This T cell receptor (beta chain) was recovered during a study of blood T cell repertoires in COVID-19. Study details: Some COVID-19 samples were acute and others convalescent; all came from the United States, Italy and Spain.

Enrolment of Seattle patients took place during active infection, and they were followed longitudinally. This CDR3 is built from 13 residues. The V end lost 3 bases, the J end lost 3 bases, and 6 bases lay between the germline ends. Germline CDR1 is SGHTA and CDR2 is FQGNSA. Methods used by the authors: From reference gene primer amplification, estimates of nucleated cell counts were derived. Measured with immunoSEQ multiplex PCR; TCRdb has only the in-frame clones, and not every one. V, J and clone size derive from that table, while D and trimming were established from the DNA sequence. Of 210,000 or so clones listed, approximately 80% are singletons.

Sequenced input: peripheral blood. The chain combines TRBV7-2 with TRBJ1-5; D possibly corresponds to TRBD1 (6 bases). This sequence was found in a woman older than 75 with COVID-19, enrolled during active disease. This chain's CDR3 is CASSLGANQPQHF. CDR3 coding DNA: TGTGCCAGCAGCTTGGGGGCCAATCAGCCCCAGCATTTT.